The sequence of this TCR beta chain was determined in a study of shared clonotypes between healthy human individuals (dated by TCRdb to about 2020). About the investigation overall: Two women and a few men aged 18 to 49 years were included in the cohort. Per donor, three plates each were used for CD4 naive and CD4 memory, two for CD8 naive, and one for CD8 memory. To estimate repertoire size and how much clonotypes are shared between individuals, the study performed deep sequencing of blood TCR repertoires from five healthy adults. To increase sequencing depth and limit assay-specific biases, TCR repertoire library preparation and sequencing were carried out by different laboratories using diverse techniques. Per donor, leukapheresis produced somewhere between about 0.9 and 9.5 billion PBMCs. What the research found in general, with its limitations: Compared with non-shared clonotypes, clonotypes shared by all four sorted-subset donors had higher generation probabilities. Naive subsets generally had larger estimated clonotype richness than memory subsets. Sampling was limited to blood, and TCR repertoires in tissue likely differ from TCR repertoires in blood. About 5% of naive CD4, 3.5% of naive CD8, approximately 2.2% of memory CD4, and more than 0.35% of memory CD8 clonotypes were shared across a few donors. Because the study included only a small number of donors, the genetic and exposure-history diversity represented was limited. Based on pairwise subsampling, the degree of clonotype sharing among donors was expected to be affected by sequencing depth. Even with the large sequencing depth, rarefaction of the sorted-subset datasets indicated that sequencing was incomplete.

Using the deep immunoSEQ assay, multiplex PCR amplified TCR CDR3 regions from genomic DNA. For each cell subset, the extracted genomic DNA was distributed evenly across all wells of several immunoSEQ 96-well plates, and each plate served as one replicate. Each replicate PCR for sorted subsets received approximately 200 ng genomic DNA, equal to about 30,000 T cell genomes. Purified libraries were measured with a Qubit 3.0 fluorometer, size-checked on a Bioanalyzer 2100, and measured again with the KAPA Library Quantification kit. Every immunoSEQ 96-well plate was sequenced on a dedicated single-read 150-cycle Illumina NextSeq 550 flow cell. The study's own analysis went as follows. Because only junctional sequences without quality scores were contained in the immunoSEQ output, filtering matching that applied to full-length reads could not be performed. Sequences were annotated with PyIR, a Python wrapper for IgBLAST v1.9, using IMGT germline references to assign V/J genes and CDR3. Reads were filtered out if the reads had weak V/J assignments (E-value above 1e-6), no CDR3, stop codons, out-of-frame junctions, or ambiguous translated residues. V3J clonotypes were defined as sequences sharing an identical inferred V gene, J gene, and CDR3 amino acid sequence. To compute the percentage overlap between repertoires, the number of shared unique clonotypes was divided by the size of the smaller repertoire. Repertoire richness was assessed with RTK rarefaction, the Chao1 estimator, and Recon v2.1 estimates of unobserved clonotypes. Generation probabilities for all TCRbeta clonotypes obtained by the gDNA method from a handful of donors were computed using OLGA. TCRdb carries this immuneACCESS record with in-frame sequences only. Its versions omit some clonotypes, under half of them owing to an unresolved V gene in the studies checked, with the rest unexplained. Clonal size and the V and J genes are those of that table, whereas D and trimming came from the DNA. The sample profile shows 1.5 million to 2.5 million clones; about 95% of them were found once. The top ten clones comprise less than 1.5% of the sample.

CD8 naive samples were obtained by positive selection for CCR7 among CD45RO-negative cells, yielding a CD45RA+CCR7+ population from which TemRA cells were excluded. Donors were healthy HIV-negative adults with no recently reported acute infections or vaccinations. Every donor was a Caucasian adult living in Nashville, Tennessee, USA. Blood was obtained by leukapheresis, after which PBMCs were separated by Ficoll-Histopaque density gradient centrifugation and cryopreserved in liquid nitrogen vapor phase. Analytical flow cytometry was used to check the purity and quantity of every magnetically sorted T cell population. Each sorted fraction had its genomic DNA isolated and then quantified by UV absorbance on a Nanodrop 2000c. This clone came up a few times. Its binding antigen is unknown. Base qualities are not recorded, but no much larger clone differs from it by a single base. The sequenced material came from naive CD8+ T cells sorted from blood. Explained via the paper, the cell subset or site label denotes: CD45RA+CCR7+. The clonotype comes from a man aged 18 to 30 in good health.

The base sequence is TGTGCCACCCCATTCCCGGACTATGGAAACACCATATATTTT. Its translation is CATPFPDYGNTIYF. The chain is encoded by TRBV7-9 joined to TRBJ1-3; a confident D gene designation cannot be given. Reading from cysteine to phenylalanine, the CDR3 counts 14 amino acids. CDR3 DNA only is kept here, 42 bases in frame from base 1. V and J are truncated by 10 bases and 3 bases respectively, leaving an intervening sequence of 16 bases. The germline V gene encodes CDR1 SEHNR and CDR2 FQNEAQ (reference sequence).